This T cell receptor (beta chain) derives from a study of shared clonotypes between healthy human individuals. General study findings and limits: The genetic and exposure-history diversity represented was limited by few donors.

J was trimmed by 4 bases and V by 5 bases; bases with no gene match: 7. CDR3 length: 14 residues. Germline CDR1 SNHLY, CDR2 FYNNEI. Regarding this clone: Its specificity is not known.

Sorted-subset replicate PCRs used about 0.2 ug DNA, some 31,000 T cell genomes. The assay was immunoSEQ multiplex PCR, and TCRdb's table has in-frame clones only and misses some. The sample consists of about 710,000 clones, 73% of them appearing once. The sequenced material came from memory CD4+ T cells sorted from blood. As to subset: CD45RA-negative fraction. The sequence came from a woman in her twenties or thirties in good health. The gene calls are TRBV2 and TRBJ1-1, with 7 bases lining up with TRBD1. The CDR3: CASSSEGASTEAFF. In DNA form, the CDR3 reads TGTGCCAGCAGTTCGGAGGGGGCGAGCACTGAAGCTTTCTTT.